In this sample, the clone carrying this T cell receptor (beta chain) turned up many times. Unique molecular identifiers were used to barcode this TCRbeta library. In TCRdb, the PCR reads were re-called with MiXCR into one record per CDR3 protein. The sample has roughly 23,000 distinct CDR3 sequences, 11% seen once. The data derive from a study of T-cell reconstitution after alpha-beta-depleted transplantation in children. Germline V CDR1 and CDR2: DFQATT, SNEGSKA (reference sequence). The CDR3 sequence is 15 residues long. V lost 0 bases to trimming and J lost 2 bases; unmatched junction nucleotides: 2.

The receptor comes from a human donor who donated a stem cell graft to a child with chronic granulomatous disease. This specimen consisted of PBMCs from the stem cell graft donor, obtained from the stem cell graft. The genes are TRBV20-1 and TRBJ2-5; 11 bases line up with TRBD2. CDR3 region: CSARDLAGGQETQYF. The CDR3 nucleotides read TGCAGTGCTAGAGATCTAGCGGGGGGACAAGAGACCCAGTACTTC.